This TCR beta chain was recovered during a study of T cells in tumors after PD-1 blockade. Overall study: Each patient got pembrolizumab 200 mg every 3 weeks or cemiplimab 350 mg every 2 weeks.

Site-matched primary tumor biopsies were taken before and after PD-1 blockade. Profiled with immunoSEQ multiplex PCR; TCRdb holds only in-frame clones, not every one. The profile covers 7,000 to 9,000 clones, with nearly 70% appearing a single time and approximately 10% taken by the ten largest. This clone was seen a handful of times. CDR1 is MDHEN and CDR2 is SYDVKM in the germline V gene. The CDR3 length is 16 residues. The V and J ends lost 7 bases and 4 bases, in that order; junction bases with no gene match: 13. The rearrangement uses TRBV28 and TRBJ2-1; 7 nucleotides match TRBD1. Source: tumor tissue, taken after anti-PD-1 treatment. This clonotype was sampled from a human donor with basal cell carcinoma. The CDR3 DNA sequence: TGTGCCAGCACCACCCCTACAGGGGTAGGATACAATGAGCAGTTCTTC. It codes for CASTTPTGVGYNEQFF.